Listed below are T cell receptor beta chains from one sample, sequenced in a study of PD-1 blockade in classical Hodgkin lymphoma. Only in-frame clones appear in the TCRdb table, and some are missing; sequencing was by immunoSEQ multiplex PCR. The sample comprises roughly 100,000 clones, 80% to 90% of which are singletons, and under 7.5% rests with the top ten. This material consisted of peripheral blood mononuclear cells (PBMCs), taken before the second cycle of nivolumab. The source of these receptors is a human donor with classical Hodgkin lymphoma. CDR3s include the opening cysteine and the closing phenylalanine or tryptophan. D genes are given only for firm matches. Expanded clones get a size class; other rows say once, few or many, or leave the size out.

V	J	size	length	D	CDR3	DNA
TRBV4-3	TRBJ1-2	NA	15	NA	CASSQDRSGAWGYTF	TGCGCCAGCAGCCAAGATCGGTCCGGGGCTTGGGGCTACACCTTC
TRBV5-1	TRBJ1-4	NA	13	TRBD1	CASSETGYEKLFF	TGCGCCAGCAGCGAGACAGGGTATGAAAAACTGTTTTTT
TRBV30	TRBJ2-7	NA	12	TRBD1	CAWSPGQGEQYF	TGTGCCTGGAGTCCGGGACAGGGCGAGCAGTACTTC
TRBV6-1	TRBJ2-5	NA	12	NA	CASTWGGETQYF	TGTGCCAGCACCTGGGGTGGAGAGACCCAGTACTTC
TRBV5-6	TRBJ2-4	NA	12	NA	CATRGAENIQYF	TGTGCCACAAGAGGGGCCGAAAACATTCAGTACTTC
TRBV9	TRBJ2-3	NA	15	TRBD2	CASSILAGGPDTQYF	TGTGCCAGCAGCATTTTAGCGGGGGGGCCAGATACGCAGTATTTT
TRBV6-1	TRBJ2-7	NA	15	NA	CASSGRGGFVYEQYF	TGTGCCAGCAGCGGAAGGGGGGGGTTCGTGTACGAGCAGTACTTC
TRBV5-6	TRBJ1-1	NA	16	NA	CASSLGTGRANTEAFF	TGTGCCAGCAGCTTGGGTACAGGGCGGGCGAACACTGAAGCTTTCTTT
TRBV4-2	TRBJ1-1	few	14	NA	CASSQPQGWTEAFF	TGTGCCAGCAGCCAACCCCAGGGATGGACTGAAGCTTTCTTT
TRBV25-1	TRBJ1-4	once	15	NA	CASSEVGGAAEKLFF	TGTGCCAGCAGTGAGGTTGGGGGGGCAGCTGAAAAACTGTTTTTT
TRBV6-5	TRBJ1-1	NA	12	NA	CASSPLGGEAFF	TGTGCCAGCAGCCCCCTTGGGGGGGAAGCTTTCTTT
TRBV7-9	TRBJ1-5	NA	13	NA	CASSLQYNQPQHF	TGTGCCAGCAGCTTACAGTACAATCAGCCCCAGCATTTT
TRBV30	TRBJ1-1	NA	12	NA	CAWRDLNTEAFF	TGTGCCTGGAGAGACCTAAACACTGAAGCTTTCTTT
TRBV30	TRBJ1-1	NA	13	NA	CAWRLGHITEAFF	TGTGCCTGGAGATTGGGACATATCACTGAAGCTTTCTTT
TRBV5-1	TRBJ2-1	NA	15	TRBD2	CASSLEGLVYNEQFF	TGCGCCAGCAGCTTGGAGGGACTAGTCTACAATGAGCAGTTCTTC
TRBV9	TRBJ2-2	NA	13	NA	CASSVSRTGELFF	TGTGCCAGCAGCGTTTCTAGGACCGGGGAGCTGTTTTTT
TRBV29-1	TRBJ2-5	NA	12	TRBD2	CSGTSGGETQYF	TGCAGCGGGACTAGCGGAGGGGAGACCCAGTACTTC
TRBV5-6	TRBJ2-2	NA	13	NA	CASSPGSTGELFF	TGTGCCAGCAGCCCCGGATCCACCGGGGAGCTGTTTTTT
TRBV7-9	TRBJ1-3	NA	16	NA	CASSLGAGGAGNTIYF	TGTGCCAGCAGCCTAGGGGCGGGAGGGGCTGGAAACACCATATATTTT
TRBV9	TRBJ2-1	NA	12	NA	CASSSGGGKQFF	TGTGCCAGCAGCTCGGGGGGCGGGAAGCAGTTCTTC
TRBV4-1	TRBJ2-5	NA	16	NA	CASSQFEGAGQETQYF	TGCGCCAGCAGCCAATTTGAAGGGGCGGGCCAAGAGACCCAGTACTTC
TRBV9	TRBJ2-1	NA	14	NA	CASSGGASYNEQFF	TGTGCCAGCAGCGGGGGAGCGTCCTACAATGAGCAGTTCTTC
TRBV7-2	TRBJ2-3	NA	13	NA	CASSSGPRWAQYF	TGTGCCAGCAGCTCCGGACCCCGCTGGGCGCAGTATTTT
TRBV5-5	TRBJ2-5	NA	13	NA	CASSLGDGETQYF	TGTGCCAGCAGCTTGGGGGACGGAGAGACCCAGTACTTC
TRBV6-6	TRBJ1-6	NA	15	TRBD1	CASSRGPDRERTLHF	TGTGCCAGCAGTAGGGGACCGGACAGGGAACGAACCCTCCACTTT
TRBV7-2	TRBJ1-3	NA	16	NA	CASSLVGAGAGNTIYF	TGTGCCAGCAGCTTAGTCGGGGCAGGAGCTGGAAACACCATATATTTT
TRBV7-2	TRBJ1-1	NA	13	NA	CASSLALNTEAFF	TGTGCCAGCAGCTTAGCCCTGAACACTGAAGCTTTCTTT
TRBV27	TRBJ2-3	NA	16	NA	CASTPGLSSWASTQYF	TGTGCCAGCACCCCGGGTCTTTCTTCTTGGGCTTCTACGCAGTATTTT
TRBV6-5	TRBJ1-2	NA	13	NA	CASSDVRWSGYTF	TGTGCCAGCAGTGACGTCCGCTGGAGTGGCTACACCTTC
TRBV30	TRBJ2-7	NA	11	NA	CAWTGFNEQYF	TGTGCCTGGACAGGGTTCAACGAGCAGTACTTC
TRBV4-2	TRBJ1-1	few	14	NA	CASSQVGGRTEAFF	TGTGCCAGCAGCCAAGTGGGAGGAAGGACTGAAGCTTTCTTT
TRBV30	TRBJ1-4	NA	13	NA	CASDYRINEKLFF	TGTGCCTCGGATTACAGGATTAATGAAAAACTGTTTTTT
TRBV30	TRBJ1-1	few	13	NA	CAWTGVTDTEAFF	TGTGCCTGGACTGGCGTGACTGACACTGAAGCTTTCTTT
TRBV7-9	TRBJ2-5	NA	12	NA	CASSFTGETQYF	TGTGCCAGCAGCTTCACAGGGGAGACCCAGTACTTC
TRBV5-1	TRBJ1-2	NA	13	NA	CASKKAGSYGYTF	TGCGCCAGCAAAAAGGCGGGGTCCTATGGCTACACCTTC
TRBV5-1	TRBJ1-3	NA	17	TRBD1	CASSLGPQGGQRNTIYF	TGCGCCAGCAGCTTGGGACCACAGGGGGGGCAAAGAAACACCATATATTTT
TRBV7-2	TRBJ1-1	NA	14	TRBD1	CASSGQGPGTEAFF	TGTGCCAGCAGCGGACAGGGTCCGGGCACTGAAGCTTTCTTT
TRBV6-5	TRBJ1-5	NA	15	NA	CASSPPTGYNQPQHF	TGTGCCAGCAGCCCCCCGACGGGGTACAATCAGCCCCAGCATTTT
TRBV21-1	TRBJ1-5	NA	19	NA	CASSKVRTGVTNSNQPQHF	TGTGCCAGCAGCAAAGTGAGGACAGGGGTAACGAATAGCAATCAGCCCCAGCATTTT
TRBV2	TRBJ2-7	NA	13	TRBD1	CASSGGTGGEQYF	TGTGCCAGCTCAGGCGGGACAGGGGGCGAGCAGTACTTC
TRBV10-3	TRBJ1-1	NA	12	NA	CAIKSGNTEAFF	TGTGCCATCAAATCCGGGAACACTGAAGCTTTCTTT
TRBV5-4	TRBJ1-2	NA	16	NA	CASSHPRRREPYGYTF	TGTGCCAGCAGCCACCCCCGGAGGAGGGAACCCTATGGCTACACCTTC
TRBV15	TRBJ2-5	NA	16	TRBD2	CATSARLAGEGETQYF	TGTGCCACCAGCGCCCGACTAGCGGGGGAGGGAGAGACCCAGTACTTC
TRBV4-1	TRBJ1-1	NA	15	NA	CASSHMDRLNTEAFF	TGCGCCAGCAGCCACATGGACAGATTGAACACTGAAGCTTTCTTT
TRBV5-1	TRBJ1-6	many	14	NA	CASSSDGTGSPLHF	TGCGCCAGCAGTTCGGACGGGACGGGTTCACCCCTCCACTTT
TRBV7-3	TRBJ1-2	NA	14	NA	CASSLGFTLAGYTF	TGTGCCAGCAGCCTCGGATTTACTTTGGCTGGCTACACCTTC
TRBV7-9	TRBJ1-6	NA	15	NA	CASSPSLQGKTPLHF	TGTGCCAGCAGCCCTAGCCTCCAGGGGAAGACACCCCTCCACTTT
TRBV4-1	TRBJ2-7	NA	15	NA	CASSHEATGTYEQYF	TGCGCCAGCAGCCATGAGGCAACAGGGACCTACGAGCAGTACTTC
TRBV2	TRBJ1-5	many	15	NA	CASTTGPNGNQPQHF	TGTGCCAGCACTACAGGGCCTAACGGCAATCAGCCCCAGCATTTT
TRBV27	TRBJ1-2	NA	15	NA	CASSPVGRTGYGYTF	TGTGCCAGCAGTCCCGTTGGGAGGACGGGCTATGGCTACACCTTC
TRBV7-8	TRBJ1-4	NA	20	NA	CASSLVRTATSDATNEKLFF	TGTGCCAGCAGCTTAGTGAGAACAGCTACCTCCGATGCAACTAATGAAAAACTGTTTTTT